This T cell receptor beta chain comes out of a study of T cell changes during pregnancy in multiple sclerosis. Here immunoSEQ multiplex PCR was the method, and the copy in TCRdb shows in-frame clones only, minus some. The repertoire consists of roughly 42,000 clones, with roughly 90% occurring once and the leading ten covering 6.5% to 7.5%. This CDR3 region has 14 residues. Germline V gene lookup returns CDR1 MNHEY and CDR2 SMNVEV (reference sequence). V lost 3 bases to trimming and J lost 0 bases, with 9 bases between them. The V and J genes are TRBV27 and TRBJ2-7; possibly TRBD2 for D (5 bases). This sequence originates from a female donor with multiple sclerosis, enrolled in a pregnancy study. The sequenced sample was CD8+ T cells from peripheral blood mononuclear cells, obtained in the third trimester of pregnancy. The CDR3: CASSLGDVSYEQYF. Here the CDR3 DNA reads TGTGCCAGCAGTTTGGGAGACGTCTCCTACGAGCAGTACTTC.